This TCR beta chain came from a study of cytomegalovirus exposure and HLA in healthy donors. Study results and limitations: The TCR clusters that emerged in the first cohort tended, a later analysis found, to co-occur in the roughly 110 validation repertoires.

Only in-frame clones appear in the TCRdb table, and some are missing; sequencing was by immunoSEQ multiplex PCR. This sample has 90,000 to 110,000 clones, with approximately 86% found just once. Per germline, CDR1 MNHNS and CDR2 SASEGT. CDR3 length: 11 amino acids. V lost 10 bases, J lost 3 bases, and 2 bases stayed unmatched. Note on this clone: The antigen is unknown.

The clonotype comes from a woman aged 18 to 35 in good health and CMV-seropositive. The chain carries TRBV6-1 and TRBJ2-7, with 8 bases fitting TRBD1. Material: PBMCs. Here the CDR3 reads CATGQGYEQYF. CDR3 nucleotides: TGTGCCACCGGACAGGGCTACGAGCAGTACTTC.